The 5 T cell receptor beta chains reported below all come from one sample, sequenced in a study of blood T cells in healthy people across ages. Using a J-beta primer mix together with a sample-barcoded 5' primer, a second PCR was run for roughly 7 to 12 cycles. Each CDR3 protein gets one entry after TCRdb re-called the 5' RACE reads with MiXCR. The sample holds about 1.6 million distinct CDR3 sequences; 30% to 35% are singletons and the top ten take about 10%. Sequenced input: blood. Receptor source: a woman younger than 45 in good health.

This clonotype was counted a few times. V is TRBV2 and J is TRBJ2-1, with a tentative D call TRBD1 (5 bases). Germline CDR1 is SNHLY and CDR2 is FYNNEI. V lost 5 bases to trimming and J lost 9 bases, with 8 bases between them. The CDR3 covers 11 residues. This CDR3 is CASSSGFEQFF. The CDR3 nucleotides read TGTGCCAGCAGTTCAGGGTTTGAGCAGTTCTTC.

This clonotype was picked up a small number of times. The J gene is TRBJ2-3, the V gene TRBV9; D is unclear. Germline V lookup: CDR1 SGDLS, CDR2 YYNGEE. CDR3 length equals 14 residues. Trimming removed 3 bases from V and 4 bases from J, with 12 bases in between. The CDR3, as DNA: TGTGCCAGCAGCGCATGGGATCTCCCAGATACGCAGTATTTT. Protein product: CASSAWDLPDTQYF.

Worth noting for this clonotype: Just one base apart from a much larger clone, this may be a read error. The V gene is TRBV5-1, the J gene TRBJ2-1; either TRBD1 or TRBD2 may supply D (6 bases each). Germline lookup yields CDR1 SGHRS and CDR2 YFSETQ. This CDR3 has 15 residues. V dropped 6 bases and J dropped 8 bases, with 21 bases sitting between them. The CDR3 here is CASNLTGAPWDEQFF. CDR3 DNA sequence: TGCGCCAGCAACTTAACGGGGGCCCCCTGGGATGAGCAGTTCTTC.

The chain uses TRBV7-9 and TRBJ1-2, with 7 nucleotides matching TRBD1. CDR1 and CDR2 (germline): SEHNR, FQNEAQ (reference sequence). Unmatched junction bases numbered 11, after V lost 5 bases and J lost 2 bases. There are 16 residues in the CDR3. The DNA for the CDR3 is TGTGCCAGCAGCATGAGCGGGATGACAGGGAACTATGGCTACACCTTC. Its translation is CASSMSGMTGNYGYTF.

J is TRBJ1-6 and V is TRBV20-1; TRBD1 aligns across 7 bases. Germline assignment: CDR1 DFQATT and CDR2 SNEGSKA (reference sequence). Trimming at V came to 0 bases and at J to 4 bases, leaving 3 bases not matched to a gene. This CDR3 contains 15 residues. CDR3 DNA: TGCAGTGCTAGAGATCGGGGACAGTATAATTCACCCCTCCACTTT. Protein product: CSARDRGQYNSPLHF.